The 20 T cell receptor beta chains listed next were all sequenced from one sample in a study of T cells expressing NK-cell markers. Reprocessing the 5' RACE reads, TCRdb reports a single entry for every CDR3 protein and omits DNA. The data include roughly 390,000 distinct CDR3 sequences; the top ten clones carry 4% to 6.5%. The sequenced sample consisted of blood T cells: a sorted CD56 or NKG2C T cell subset, CD4+ or CD8+ T cells, or bulk PBMC T cells (not recorded which). These receptors all stem from a man aged 18 to 69 in good health.

The rearrangement joins TRBV15 to TRBJ1-1. Germline assignment: CDR1 LNHNV and CDR2 YYDKDF (reference sequence). This CDR3 is built from 14 residues. This chain's CDR3 is CATSRDRSGGEAFF.

CDR3 region: CATARKQGWETQYF. The chain joins TRBV6-1 to TRBJ2-5; lacking DNA, the TRBD1 call made by TCRdb goes unchecked. The CDR3 contains 14 residues. Germline CDR1 reads MNHNS; CDR2 reads SASEGT.

The rearrangement joins TRBV12-3 or TRBV12-4 to TRBJ2-6; checking the TCRdb D call of TRBD2 is not possible without DNA. This CDR3 is 16 amino acids long. The CDR3 loop reads CASTTRGFQGANVLTF.

The chain recombines TRBV7-3 with TRBJ1-1; TCRdb's D call of TRBD1 is untestable without DNA. Germline CDR1 SGHTA, CDR2 FQGTGA. This CDR3 is built from 16 residues. CDR3 protein: CASSTYPQGSNTEAFF.

CDR3: CASTAAGAEETQYF. The chain is built from TRBV2 and TRBJ2-5; TCRdb's D call of TRBD1 is untestable without DNA. CDR3 size: 14 residues. Per germline, CDR1 SNHLY and CDR2 FYNNEI.

The chain combines TRBV14 with TRBJ2-5; absent DNA, TCRdb's TRBD1 call cannot be checked. The CDR3 runs 12 residues. CDR1 is SGHDN and CDR2 is FVKESK in the germline V gene. This CDR3 is CASSIRVETQYF.

The chain links TRBV5-1 to TRBJ2-7. CDR1 and CDR2 (germline): SGHRS, YFSETQ. CDR3 length equals 14 residues. The CDR3 loop reads CASKGQSSSYEQYF.

The chain employs TRBV6-1 and TRBJ2-4; the D call from TCRdb, TRBD1, cannot be confirmed without DNA. CDR1 and CDR2 (germline): MNHNS, SASEGT. The CDR3 is 13 amino acids. This CDR3 reads CASSKQGAGMQYF.

The V and J genes are TRBV6-5 and TRBJ2-2; there is no DNA to check the TCRdb D call of TRBD1. The CDR3 runs 16 residues. Germline CDR1 reads MNHEY; CDR2 reads SVGAGI. This CDR3 is CASSYRSGVAAGELFF.

The rearrangement uses TRBV12-3 or TRBV12-4 and TRBJ2-2; TCRdb calls TRBD2, which cannot be checked without DNA. This CDR3 region has 18 residues. CDR3: CASSPRTSGGANTGELFF.

This sequence joins TRBV18 and TRBJ1-2. CDR3 length: 15 residues. Germline CDR1 and CDR2: KGHSH and LQKENI. CDR3 loop: CASSRGDKPSYGYTF.

CDR3 sequence reads: CASKKQGQVYEQYF. The chain recombines TRBV5-1 with TRBJ2-7; TCRdb outputs TRBD1, but without DNA this stays unchecked. The CDR3 sequence is 14 residues long. Germline CDR1 and CDR2: SGHRS and YFSETQ. The variable domain in full, completed from reference TRBV5-1 and TRBJ2-7, reads KAGVTQTPRYLIKTRGQQVTLSCSPISGHRSVSWYQQTPGQGLQFLFEYFSETQRNKGNFPGRFSGRQFSNSRSEMNVSTLELGDSALYLCASKKQGQVYEQYFGPGTRLTVT.

J is TRBJ2-3 and V is TRBV5-1; TCRdb lists TRBD1, though no DNA is available to test this call. Germline V CDR1 and CDR2: SGHRS, YFSETQ. There are 15 residues in the CDR3. This CDR3 is CASSLVGTRADTQYF.

The V call is TRBV10-3, the J call TRBJ2-7; the TCRdb D gene call, TRBD1, has no DNA to confirm it. The germline gives CDR1 ENHRY, CDR2 SYGVKD. The CDR3 extends over 19 amino acids. The chain's CDR3 is CAISPSGGQGAGDPYEQYF.

The chain combines TRBV20-1 with TRBJ2-1; TCRdb gives TRBD2 as the D gene, but with no DNA this cannot be confirmed. CDR3 size: 12 residues. Germline V lookup: CDR1 DFQATT, CDR2 SNEGSKA (reference sequence). CDR3 sequence reads: CSAISDLNEQFF.

The V gene is TRBV18, the J gene TRBJ2-1; TCRdb's D call, TRBD2, is unchecked because there is no DNA. Germline assignment: CDR1 KGHSH and CDR2 LQKENI. The CDR3 is 16 residues long. CDR3: CASSSTSGRAYNEQFF.

The rearrangement joins TRBV6-1 to TRBJ2-1; there is no DNA to check the TCRdb D call of TRBD2. The CDR3 runs 14 residues. Per the germline V gene, CDR1 is MNHNS and CDR2 is SASEGT. The CDR3 here is CVSSLERGNNEQFF.

The chain has TRBV18 and TRBJ1-5. The CDR3 consists of 15 residues. In germline, CDR1 is KGHSH, CDR2 LQKENI. CDR3: CASSPRANSNQPQHF.

V and J are TRBV12-3 or TRBV12-4 and TRBJ2-1; TCRdb's D gene call, TRBD1, goes unchecked for lack of DNA. CDR3 length equals 17 residues. The CDR3 reads CASRDTYRPSSYNEQFF.

The genes are TRBV7-9 and TRBJ2-7; TCRdb names TRBD1, which stays unverified in the absence of DNA. The germline V gene has CDR1 SEHNR and CDR2 FQNEAQ (reference sequence). The length of the CDR3 is 14 residues. CDR3: CASSRTTGRDEQYF. Full variable domain (outside the CDR3, taken from reference TRBV7-9 and TRBJ2-7): DTGVSQNPRHKITKRGQNVTFRCDPISEHNRLYWYRQTLGQGPEFLTYFQNEAQLEKSRLLSDRFSAERPKGSFSTLEIQRTEQGDSAMYLCASSRTTGRDEQYFGPGTRLTVT.